The 22 T cell receptor beta chains below all came from one sample that was sequenced in a study of T cell responses to AZD1222 COVID-19 vaccine. The protocol was immunoSEQ multiplex PCR, while the TCRdb copy is restricted to in-frame clones and leaves out a portion. Of 130,000 to 150,000 clones in the sample, 85% to 95% were seen once. The source material was peripheral blood, sampled on day 0 of AZD1222 vaccination. These receptors were taken from an adult in good health.

Concerning this clone: At one of its ends the junction is not consistent with the germline gene, which may arise from a read error. The J gene is TRBJ1-4, the V gene TRBV3-1 (or the pseudogene TRBV3-2); perhaps TRBD1 as D (5 bases). The CDR3 is made up of 16 amino acids. Germline V gene sequence: CDR1 LGHDT, CDR2 YNNKEL (reference sequence). CDR3 residues: CASSQVGRGSKEKLFF. The DNA for the CDR3 is TGTGCCAGCAGCCAAGTCGGGAGGGGATCTAAAGAAAAACTGTTTTTT.

CDR3 sequence reads: CAISPAGAGGIESNEQFF. For the CDR3, the DNA is TGTGCCATCAGTCCAGCGGGAGCGGGAGGTATAGAGAGCAATGAGCAGTTCTTC. V usage is TRBV10-3 and J usage is TRBJ2-1; TRBD2 aligns across 9 bases. CDR3 length equals 18 residues. V was pared by 5 bases and J by 6 bases, with 17 bases of the junction left unmatched. CDR1 and CDR2 (germline): ENHRY, SYGVKD.

This rearrangement joins TRBV4-1 to TRBJ2-2; 10 positions agree with TRBD1. V shed 2 bases, J shed 6 bases, and the junction held 3 bases outside the gene matches. Germline-derived CDR1 and CDR2 are MGHRA and YSYEKL. The CDR3 sequence is 15 residues long. Here the CDR3 reads CASSQRDRGAGELFF. The CDR3 DNA follows: TGCGCCAGCAGCCAACGGGACAGGGGAGCCGGGGAGCTGTTTTTT.

This clone was recorded only once. The chain employs TRBV3-1 (or the pseudogene TRBV3-2) and TRBJ2-1; 7 bases are shared with TRBD1. This CDR3 contains 11 residues. Germline V gene lookup returns CDR1 LGHDT and CDR2 YNNKEL (reference sequence). The V segment lost 4 bases and the J segment 10 bases; nucleotides outside the gene matches: 1. The CDR3 DNA follows: TGTGCCAGCAGCCCGGGACAGGAGCAGTTCTTC. Its translation: CASSPGQEQFF.

The chain uses TRBV12-3 or TRBV12-4 and TRBJ1-1; D is perhaps TRBD1 (5 bases). V dropped 6 bases and J dropped 5 bases, with 13 bases sitting between them. The CDR3 extends over 13 amino acids. CDR3 bases: TGTGCCAGCAGGGCGGGGAGGGGTACTGAAGCTTTCTTT. Protein sequence: CASRAGRGTEAFF.

The rearrangement links TRBV7-8 to TRBJ2-7; 10 positions match TRBD1. The CDR3 has 16 residues. V trimming: 5 bases; J trimming: 3 bases; junction bases outside the gene matches: 10. CDR1 and CDR2 (germline): SGHVS, FQNEAQ. CDR3 nucleotides: TGTGCCAGCAGCCCAGGTGGAAGGACAGGGGGCTACGAGCAGTACTTC. This codes for CASSPGGRTGGYEQYF.

V is TRBV19 and J is TRBJ2-1; TRBD2 matches 10 bases. The CDR3 extends over 18 amino acids. The germline gives CDR1 LNHDA, CDR2 SQIVND (reference sequence). Trimming took 3 bases from V and 0 from J; bases not matched to a gene: 8. CDR3: CASSIFGLAESSYNEQFF. In DNA, the CDR3 is TGTGCCAGTAGTATTTTTGGACTAGCGGAAAGCTCCTACAATGAGCAGTTCTTC.

The chain employs TRBV13 and TRBJ2-1; D is undetermined. CDR1 is PRHDT, CDR2 FYEKMQ, per germline (reference sequence). The CDR3 extends over 14 amino acids. Trimming took 3 bases from V and 3 from J, leaving 9 bases between them. The CDR3, as DNA: TGTGCCAGCAGCTTCGGAAGGGACTACAATGAGCAGTTCTTC. Its translation is CASSFGRDYNEQFF.

This chain joins TRBV7-3 and TRBJ2-3; no clear D gene. Germline-derived CDR1 and CDR2 are SGHTA and FQGTGA. This CDR3 contains 17 residues. V lost 4 bases, J lost 0 bases, and 17 bases lay in between. The CDR3 here is CASSSNGPLDSTDTQYF. CDR3 sequence (DNA): TGTGCCAGCAGCTCCAACGGGCCGTTAGATAGCACAGATACGCAGTATTTT.

This chain connects TRBV4-2 to TRBJ2-1, with 10 bases matching TRBD2. V dropped 1 base and J dropped 5; count of bases not matched to a gene: 17. The CDR3 covers 20 residues. Per germline, CDR1 LGHNA and CDR2 YNFKEQ. The CDR3 sequence is CASSQGVPSGSCISNNEQFF. The CDR3 bases are TGTGCCAGCAGCCAAGGGGTCCCTAGCGGGAGTTGCATTTCCAACAATGAGCAGTTCTTC.

The V and J genes are TRBV6-5 and TRBJ1-1; D gene unclear. Deletions cut 11 bases from V and 0 bases from J, with 10 bases between. Germline CDR1 MNHEY, CDR2 SVGAGI. The CDR3 runs to 12 residues. The CDR3 nucleotides read TGTGCCGCACGGAGGCTGAACACTGAAGCTTTCTTT. Its protein product is CAARRLNTEAFF.

This sequence joins TRBV6-5 and TRBJ1-3; D is ambiguous. V lost 0 bases to trimming and J lost 1 base, with 7 bases between them. Germline loops: CDR1 MNHEY, CDR2 SVGAGI. The CDR3 contains 15 residues. The CDR3 is CASSYSLASGNTIYF. DNA for the CDR3: TGTGCCAGCAGTTACTCGCTAGCATCTGGAAACACCATATATTTT.

The chain joins TRBV7-9 to TRBJ2-1; 8 nucleotides match TRBD2. The length of the CDR3 is 16 residues. V lost 3 bases, J lost 4 bases, and 8 bases stayed unmatched. Germline V gene data show CDR1 as SEHNR and CDR2 as FQNEAQ (reference sequence). The CDR3 loop is CASSFGLSGSYNEQFF. As DNA, the CDR3 is TGTGCCAGCAGCTTCGGGTTAAGCGGGAGTTACAATGAGCAGTTCTTC.

The chain has TRBV7-9 and TRBJ2-2; 9 bases fit TRBD2. V shed 6 bases and J 4 bases; nucleotides not matched to a gene: 3. This CDR3 is built from 14 residues. The V gene's germline CDR1 is SEHNR and CDR2 FQNEAQ (reference sequence). The CDR3 DNA is TGTGCCAGCAGAGGAGCGGGAGGCACCGGGGAGCTGTTTTTT. The encoded protein is CASRGAGGTGELFF.

The chain uses TRBV3-1 (or the pseudogene TRBV3-2) and TRBJ1-1; the match to TRBD1 covers 7 bases. Germline V gene data show CDR1 as LGHDT and CDR2 as YNNKEL (reference sequence). J was trimmed by 5 bases and V by 3 bases; bases with no gene match: 9. The CDR3 is made up of 15 amino acids. In nucleotides, the CDR3 is TGTGCCAGCAGCCACCCGAGGGGGCTTAGGACTGAAGCTTTCTTT. Translation: CASSHPRGLRTEAFF.

This clone has only a few counts. CDR3 DNA sequence: TGTGCCAGTAGTATCTTCAACACCCAGCATTTT. Amino acid sequence: CASSIFNTQHF. The V gene is TRBV19, the J gene TRBJ1-5; D unresolved. Between the trimmed V and J ends, which lost 3 bases and 11 bases, there was a span of 8 bases. Germline V CDR1 and CDR2: LNHDA, SQIVND (reference sequence). This CDR3 has 11 amino acids.

The chain joins TRBV12-3 or TRBV12-4 to TRBJ1-2; D unclear. V shed 7 bases and J shed 5 bases, with 11 bases lying between them. This CDR3 comprises 12 residues. The CDR3 protein is CASNSGDYGYTF. DNA for the CDR3: TGTGCCAGCAATAGCGGTGATTATGGCTACACCTTC.

The chain couples TRBV6-9 to TRBJ2-6, with D uncertain. Germline loops: CDR1 MNHGY, CDR2 SVAAGI. The CDR3 length is 14 residues. Trimming shortened V by 3 bases and J by 1 base, and 4 bases separated the two germline ends. CDR3 coding DNA: TGTGCCAGCAGTTACCGATCTGGGGCCAACGTCCTGACTTTC. It is translated as CASSYRSGANVLTF.

The gene calls are TRBV5-5 and TRBJ2-1; the match to TRBD2 covers 10 bases. The CDR3 sequence is 16 residues long. Trimming took 4 bases from V and 0 from J; bases not matched to a gene: 4. Germline loops: CDR1 SGHKS, CDR2 YYEKEE (reference sequence). The CDR3 DNA reads as TGTGCCAGCAGCCCTGGACTAGCGGTCTCCTACAATGAGCAGTTCTTC. It yields the protein CASSPGLAVSYNEQFF. Based on the CDR3 plus reference TRBV5-5 and TRBJ2-1, the full variable domain is DAGVTQSPTHLIKTRGQQVTLRCSPISGHKSVSWYQQVLGQGPQFIFQYYEKEERGRGNFPDRFSARQFPNYSSELNVNALLLGDSALYLCASSPGLAVSYNEQFFGPGTRLTVL.

V usage is TRBV3-1 (or the pseudogene TRBV3-2) and J usage is TRBJ1-3; 12 bases line up with TRBD1. The germline V gene has CDR1 LGHDT and CDR2 YNNKEL (reference sequence). The ends lost 4 bases at V and 7 bases at J; junction bases unmatched: 5. The CDR3 loop spans 15 amino acids. The DNA for the CDR3 is TGTGCCAGCAGCCGAGTGGGACAGGGGGCGAACACCATATATTTT. Its protein product is CASSRVGQGANTIYF.

The sample holds one count of this clone. The V gene is TRBV4-1, the J gene TRBJ2-5; D possibly corresponds to TRBD1 (6 bases). The CDR3 spans 15 residues. The germline V and J ends were trimmed by 5 bases and 5 bases, with 18 bases remaining between them. The V gene's germline CDR1 is MGHRA and CDR2 YSYEKL. In DNA, the CDR3 is TGCGCCAGCAGCGAACCCGGGACAATGCAGGAGACCCAGTACTTC. As protein: CASSEPGTMQETQYF.

This rearrangement joins TRBV5-8 to TRBJ1-2; TRBD1 is a possible D gene (6 bases). V lost 1 base, J lost 8 bases, and 9 bases lay in between. The CDR3 has 12 amino acids. CDR1 and CDR2 from the germline V gene are SGHTS and YDEGEE. The CDR3 protein is CASSLFRGGYTF. The CDR3 region has the DNA TGTGCCAGCAGCTTGTTCAGGGGCGGCTACACCTTC.